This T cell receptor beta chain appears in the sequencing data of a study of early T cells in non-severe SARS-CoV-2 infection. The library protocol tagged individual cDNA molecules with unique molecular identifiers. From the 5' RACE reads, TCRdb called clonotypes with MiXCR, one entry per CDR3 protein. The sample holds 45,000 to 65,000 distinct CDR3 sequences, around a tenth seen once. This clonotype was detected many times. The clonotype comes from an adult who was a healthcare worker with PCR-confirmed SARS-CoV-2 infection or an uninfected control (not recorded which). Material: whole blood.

CDR3 sequence: CSARNQGLDTQYF. In nucleotides, the CDR3 is TGCAGTGCTAGAAATCAGGGGTTGGATACGCAGTATTTT. The chain couples TRBV20-1 to TRBJ2-3, with TRBD1 as a possible D gene (6 bases). Germline V gene sequence: CDR1 DFQATT, CDR2 SNEGSKA (reference sequence). This CDR3 is built from 13 residues. Trimming left V 2 bases short and J 6 bases short, with 12 bases between.